This T cell receptor beta chain was captured in a study of cytomegalovirus exposure and HLA in healthy donors. Study-level results: According to a later analysis, most TCR beta chains associated with CMV appeared HLA-restricted. Many donors carried some public TCRs, although rarity characterized most TCR sequences. The authors later found TCR association rates varying by HLA locus, with DRB1 most and HLA-C fewest.

Use of 60 Vbeta and 13 Jbeta primers characterized the PCR. Method: immunoSEQ multiplex PCR; TCRdb's copy keeps in-frame clones and lacks some. The listing contains about 210,000 clones. About this clone itself: The antigen is unknown.

The CDR3 spans 15 residues. With V trimmed by 8 bases and J by 8 bases, 13 bases remained unmatched. The germline V gene encodes CDR1 ENHRY and CDR2 SYGVKD. The sample comprised PBMCs. This clonotype was sampled from a woman in her twenties or thirties in good health and CMV-seropositive. The chain is built from TRBV10-3 and TRBJ2-2; the match to TRBD2 covers 8 bases. The CDR3 DNA sequence: TGTGCCATCCGGTTCCAAGCGGGAGTTCCGGGGGAGCTGTTTTTT. Translated: CAIRFQAGVPGELFF.